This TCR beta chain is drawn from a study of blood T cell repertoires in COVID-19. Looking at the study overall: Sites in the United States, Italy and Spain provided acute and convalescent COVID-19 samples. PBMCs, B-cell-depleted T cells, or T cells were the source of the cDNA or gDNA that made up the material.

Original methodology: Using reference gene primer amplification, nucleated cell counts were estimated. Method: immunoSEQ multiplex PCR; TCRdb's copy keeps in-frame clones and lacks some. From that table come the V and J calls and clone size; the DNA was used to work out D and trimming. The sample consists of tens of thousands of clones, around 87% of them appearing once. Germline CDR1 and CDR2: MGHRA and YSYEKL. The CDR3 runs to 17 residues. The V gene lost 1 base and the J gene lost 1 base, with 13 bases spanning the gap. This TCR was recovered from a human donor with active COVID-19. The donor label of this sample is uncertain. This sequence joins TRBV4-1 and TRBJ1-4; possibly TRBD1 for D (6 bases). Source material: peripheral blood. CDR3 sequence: CASSQGQAYRTNEKLFF. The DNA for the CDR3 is TGCGCCAGCAGCCAAGGACAGGCTTATAGAACTAATGAAAAACTGTTTTTT.